This passage covers 30 T cell receptor beta chains from one sample sequenced in a study of blood T cell repertoires in COVID-19. The assay was immunoSEQ multiplex PCR, and TCRdb's table has in-frame clones only and misses some. Among about 92,000 clones, 72% were seen once, and the ten largest hold roughly 25%. The sequenced sample was peripheral blood. The receptors were sampled from a woman aged 55 to 70 in a cohort sampled during active or convalescent COVID-19.

This chain links TRBV9 with TRBJ2-1, with 9 bases fitting TRBD2. Germline CDR1 reads SGDLS; CDR2 reads YYNGEE. The CDR3 totals 16 residues. V lost 4 bases and J lost 5; bases outside the gene matches: 10. CDR3 sequence: CASSTRLADGNNEQFF. DNA of the CDR3: TGTGCCAGCAGCACCCGACTAGCGGATGGGAACAATGAGCAGTTCTTC.

This clone was counted only a few times. The chain carries TRBV7-8 and TRBJ2-5; 7 nucleotides agree with TRBD1. The J segment lost 5 bases and the V segment lost 1 base, leaving 4 bases of the junction unmatched. The CDR3 runs to 14 residues. CDR1 is SGHVS and CDR2 is FQNEAQ in the germline V gene. The CDR3 sequence is CASSLEGARETQYF. The CDR3, as DNA: TGTGCCAGCAGCTTAGAGGGGGCGAGGGAGACCCAGTACTTC.

This chain uses TRBV5-1 with TRBJ1-6; D is perhaps TRBD1 (5 bases). Germline V lookup: CDR1 SGHRS, CDR2 YFSETQ. Trimming pared 0 bases from V and 3 bases from J, leaving 7 bases between. This CDR3 spans 15 amino acids. In nucleotides, the CDR3 is TGCGCCAGCAGCTTGGGACAGAACTATAATTCACCCCTCCACTTT. Encoded protein: CASSLGQNYNSPLHF.

This clone was seen only a few times. The chain joins TRBV6-2 or TRBV6-3 to TRBJ2-2; 10 bases fit TRBD2. The CDR3 totals 19 residues. V shed 2 bases and J 5 bases; nucleotides not matched to a gene: 14. Per the germline V gene, CDR1 is MNHEY and CDR2 is SVGEGT. Written as DNA, the CDR3 is TGTGCCAGCAGTTACCCCTCCCTAGCGGGGGCGCCAAGGACCGGGGAGCTGTTTTTT. Amino acids: CASSYPSLAGAPRTGELFF.

The chain uses TRBV2 and TRBJ2-3, with TRBD2 matching 8 bases. V shed 3 bases and J 0 bases; nucleotides not matched to a gene: 11. The CDR3 contains 18 residues. Germline V gene lookup returns CDR1 SNHLY and CDR2 FYNNEI. The CDR3 spells CASSDRGGLALSTDTQYF. The DNA of the CDR3 is TGTGCCAGCAGTGACAGGGGCGGACTAGCACTGAGCACAGATACGCAGTATTTT.

This clone appeared a few times. The junction shows a germline mismatch at one end, possibly a read error. The V and J genes are TRBV4-2 and TRBJ1-2; 9 bases fit TRBD1. CDR1 and CDR2 (germline): LGHNA, YNFKEQ. This CDR3 has 15 residues. This chain's CDR3 is CASRQEGQGPYGYTF. CDR3 sequence (DNA): TGTGCCAGCAGGCAAGAGGGACAGGGCCCCTATGGCTACACCTTC.

This clone was observed a handful of times. The CDR3: CASSLVGGGEAFF. Here the CDR3 DNA reads TGTGCCAGCAGCTTAGTGGGCGGAGGTGAAGCTTTCTTT. J is TRBJ1-1 and V is TRBV7-3; D call uncertain. This CDR3 comprises 13 residues. Trimming cost V 2 bases and J 7 bases, with 11 bases left between them. Per germline, CDR1 SGHTA and CDR2 FQGTGA.

The rearrangement joins TRBV5-1 to TRBJ1-5; D is possibly TRBD1 (5 bases). The CDR3 sequence is 14 residues long. Deletions cut 0 bases from V and 3 bases from J, with 7 bases between. Germline V gives CDR1 SGHRS, CDR2 YFSETQ. CDR3 bases: TGCGCCAGCAGCTTGGCAGGGAACAATCAGCCCCAGCATTTT. As protein: CASSLAGNNQPQHF.

The gene calls are TRBV10-1 and TRBJ1-5; possibly TRBD1 for D (5 bases). V lost 4 bases and J 0 bases, leaving 13 bases between the germline ends. CDR3 length: 16 amino acids. CDR1 is WNHNN and CDR2 is SYGVQD in the germline V gene (reference sequence). The CDR3 region is CASSGRGDYSNQPQHF. In nucleotides, the CDR3 is TGCGCCAGCAGTGGCCGAGGGGACTATAGCAATCAGCCCCAGCATTTT.

The chain combines TRBV10-3 with TRBJ1-6; 9 nucleotides line up with TRBD1. Germline V gene data show CDR1 as ENHRY and CDR2 as SYGVKD. The ends lost 10 bases at V and 9 bases at J; junction bases unmatched: 4. The CDR3 is made up of 12 amino acids. CDR3 region: CASRQGGSPLHF. The CDR3 nucleotides read TGTGCCAGCAGACAGGGGGGTTCACCCCTCCACTTT.

The chain carries TRBV7-8 and TRBJ1-5, with no clear D. This CDR3 is 13 amino acids long. Trimming left V 0 bases short and J 4 bases short, with 4 bases between. Germline CDR1 SGHVS, CDR2 FQNEAQ. Written as DNA, the CDR3 is TGTGCCAGCAGCTTAGCACTTAATCAGCCCCAGCATTTT. It encodes CASSLALNQPQHF.

The rearrangement joins TRBV28 to TRBJ2-7; no firm D call. This CDR3 region has 16 residues. Trimming removed 4 bases at V and 5 bases at J, with 21 bases between. Germline V lookup: CDR1 MDHEN, CDR2 SYDVKM. CDR3 sequence (DNA): TGTGCCAGCAGTTCGGTTTGGGCCGTTCTAACCAACGAGCAGTACTTC. Translating gives CASSSVWAVLTNEQYF.

The chain uses TRBV19 and TRBJ1-1; 7 bases match TRBD1. After removal of 6 bases from V and 5 bases from J, the junction contained 6 bases not matched to a gene. In germline, CDR1 is LNHDA, CDR2 SQIVND (reference sequence). The length of the CDR3 is 13 residues. DNA of the CDR3: TGTGCCAGTAGCCCGACAGGGTGGACTGAAGCTTTCTTT. This codes for CASSPTGWTEAFF.

The rearrangement joins TRBV6-5 to TRBJ1-2; 7 nucleotides match TRBD1. The ends lost 6 bases at V and 6 bases at J; junction bases unmatched: 10. The CDR3 consists of 14 residues. The germline V gene encodes CDR1 MNHEY and CDR2 SVGAGI. Here the CDR3 DNA reads TGTGCCAGCAGGCGATCCGGGGACAGCCATGGCTACACCTTC. It translates to CASRRSGDSHGYTF.

The chain uses TRBV6-2 or TRBV6-3 and TRBJ1-6; possible D gene TRBD1, 5 bases. Germline V gives CDR1 MNHEY, CDR2 SVGEGT. The CDR3 is 14 amino acids. Between the trimmed V and J ends, which lost 5 bases and 10 bases, there was a span of 15 bases. This CDR3 reads CASSPTGTQSPLHF. DNA for the CDR3: TGTGCCAGCAGTCCCACGGGGACTCAGTCACCCCTCCACTTT.

This clone was observed a handful of times. The V and J genes are TRBV18 and TRBJ1-3; D is ambiguous. The germline V and J ends were trimmed by 3 bases and 3 bases, with 15 bases remaining between them. Per the germline V gene, CDR1 is KGHSH and CDR2 is LQKENI. The CDR3 sequence is 16 residues long. CDR3 amino acids: CASSPLEVLGGNTIYF. For the CDR3, the DNA is TGTGCCAGCTCACCCCTCGAGGTACTGGGTGGAAACACCATATATTTT. The full variable domain, its missing parts supplied by reference TRBV18 and TRBJ1-3, is NAGVMQNPRHLVRRRGQEARLRCSPMKGHSHVYWYRQLPEEGLKFMVYLQKENIIDESGMPKERFSAEFPKEGPSILRIQQVVRGDSAAYFCASSPLEVLGGNTIYFGEGSWLTVV.

This sequence joins TRBV11-1 and TRBJ1-1; D unresolved. The CDR3 runs 15 residues. CDR1 is SGHAT and CDR2 is FQDESV in the germline V gene (reference sequence). Trimming took off 0 bases at V and 4 bases at J, with 12 bases between the two ends. The CDR3 DNA is TGTGCCAGCAGCTTAGCGCTGTCGGGTACCACTGAAGCTTTCTTT. Its translation: CASSLALSGTTEAFF.

This clone was counted once. The genes are TRBV18 and TRBJ2-7; the match to TRBD1 covers 7 bases. CDR3 length: 17 residues. V was clipped by 1 base and J by 2 bases; unmatched bases: 11. Germline V gene lookup returns CDR1 KGHSH and CDR2 LQKENI. The CDR3 DNA follows: TGTGCCAGCTCACCACGTGCTCCGACAGGGCCAACCTACGAGCAGTACTTC. Its translation: CASSPRAPTGPTYEQYF. Using reference TRBV18 and TRBJ2-7 for the parts outside the CDR3, the full variable domain is NAGVMQNPRHLVRRRGQEARLRCSPMKGHSHVYWYRQLPEEGLKFMVYLQKENIIDESGMPKERFSAEFPKEGPSILRIQQVVRGDSAAYFCASSPRAPTGPTYEQYFGPGTRLTVT.

The chain carries TRBV2 and TRBJ2-3, with TRBD2 matching over 10 bases. The germline V gene encodes CDR1 SNHLY and CDR2 FYNNEI. V was pared by 4 bases and J by 2 bases, with 3 bases of the junction left unmatched. The CDR3 has 15 residues. The CDR3 is CASSALAGATDTQYF. CDR3 in DNA: TGTGCCAGCAGTGCCCTAGCGGGGGCCACAGATACGCAGTATTTT. Full variable domain (rest looked up from reference TRBV2 and TRBJ2-3): EPEVTQTPSHQVTQMGQEVILRCVPISNHLYFYWYRQILGQKVEFLVSFYNNEISEKSEIFDDQFSVERPDGSNFTLKIRSTKLEDSAMYFCASSALAGATDTQYFGPGTRLTVL.

This clone appeared once. The V call is TRBV7-8, the J call TRBJ1-1; D gene uncertain. V was trimmed by 3 bases and J by 1 base, leaving 15 bases between them. Germline CDR1 is SGHVS and CDR2 is FQNEAQ. This CDR3 is built from 16 residues. CDR3 residues: CASSFTRVVTNTEAFF. CDR3 DNA: TGTGCCAGCAGCTTCACACGGGTGGTAACGAACACTGAAGCTTTCTTT.

This sequence joins TRBV24-1 and TRBJ2-5; D perhaps matches TRBD2 (5 bases). This CDR3 has 14 amino acids. Trimming cost V 1 base and J 7 bases, with 12 bases left between them. Germline V gives CDR1 KGHDR, CDR2 SFDVKD. The CDR3 coding sequence is TGTGCCACCAGTGATTTCGAGGGCTCTGGGACCCAGTACTTC. The encoded protein is CATSDFEGSGTQYF.

The chain combines TRBV10-3 with TRBJ2-6, with D tentatively TRBD2 (5 bases). CDR3 length equals 16 residues. V was cut by 3 bases and J by 0 bases, with 9 bases left in between. The germline V gene has CDR1 ENHRY and CDR2 SYGVKD. CDR3 amino acids: CAISDRGISGANVLTF. The CDR3 DNA sequence: TGTGCCATCAGTGACAGAGGGATCTCTGGGGCCAACGTCCTGACTTTC.

The chain is built from TRBV10-2 and TRBJ2-1; D is uncertain. Trimming took off 3 bases at V and 3 bases at J, with 15 bases between the two ends. CDR3 length: 16 residues. CDR1 and CDR2 (germline): WSHSY, SAAADI. The CDR3 loop reads CASSDPAVYLYNEQFF. For the CDR3, the DNA is TGCGCCAGCAGTGACCCCGCAGTGTACCTCTACAATGAGCAGTTCTTC.

Worth noting for this clone: Germline is not matched at one junction end, which may reflect a read error. The rearrangement links TRBV29-1 to TRBJ2-2; a weak D match, TRBD1 (7 bases). The length of the CDR3 is 15 residues. Germline V gene sequence: CDR1 SQVTM, CDR2 ANQGSEA. For the CDR3, the DNA is TGCAGCGTTGAAGGTCAGGGGGGCGGTCCCGGGCAGCTGTTTTTT. This gives the protein CSVEGQGGGPGQLFF.

The chain links TRBV4-2 to TRBJ1-6; tentative D call: TRBD1 (6 bases). The V end lost 1 base, the J end lost 7 bases, and 8 bases lay between the germline ends. The CDR3 is 14 amino acids. Germline V CDR1 and CDR2: LGHNA, YNFKEQ. The CDR3: CASSQGTVNSPLHF. DNA of the CDR3: TGTGCCAGCAGCCAAGGGACAGTCAATTCACCCCTCCACTTT.

Turning to this clone: This sample also contains other DNA sequences that code for the same CDR3. The genes are TRBV7-9 and TRBJ2-5; a possible D gene is TRBD1 (5 bases). V lost 4 bases and J lost 2, with 8 bases in between. Germline CDR1 and CDR2: SEHNR and FQNEAQ (reference sequence). This CDR3 is built from 13 residues. The CDR3 is CASSSTVQETQYF. As DNA, the CDR3 is TGTGCCAGCAGCTCGACAGTACAAGAGACCCAGTACTTC.

The CDR3 nucleotides are TGTGCCACCAGCAGACAGGGGACGGGCAATCAGCCCCAGCATTTT. As protein: CATSRQGTGNQPQHF. The chain carries TRBV15 and TRBJ1-5, with D perhaps TRBD1 (6 bases). Per germline, CDR1 LNHNV and CDR2 YYDKDF (reference sequence). V was clipped by 2 bases and J by 2 bases, with 10 bases between them. The CDR3 extends over 15 amino acids.

This chain connects TRBV14 to TRBJ2-7, with D possibly TRBD2 on 5 matching bases. Per the germline V gene, CDR1 is SGHDN and CDR2 is FVKESK. Trimming pared 4 bases from V and 1 base from J, leaving 20 bases between. This CDR3 has 17 residues. The CDR3 loop reads CASSPPQDGGRSYEQYF. The CDR3 DNA follows: TGTGCCAGCAGCCCCCCTCAGGACGGAGGTCGTTCCTACGAGCAGTACTTC. Looking up the rest from reference TRBV14 and TRBJ2-7 gives the full variable domain: EAGVTQFPSHSVIEKGQTVTLRCDPISGHDNLYWYRRVMGKEIKFLLHFVKESKQDESGMPNNRFLAERTGGTYSTLKVQPAELEDSGVYFCASSPPQDGGRSYEQYFGPGTRLTVT.

The genes are TRBV21-1 and TRBJ2-5; the table's D call, TRBD2, has no DNA check behind it. TRBV21-1 constitutes a pseudogene. This CDR3 is 13 amino acids long. In DNA, the CDR3 is TGTGCCAGCAGTCGAAGGGAGGGGGAGACCCAGTACTTC. Its protein product is CASSRREGETQYF.

This clone was observed at least ten times. The CDR3 sequence: CASRHGTSGGASLNEQFF. The CDR3 nucleotides read TGCGCCAGCAGACACGGGACTAGCGGGGGGGCATCTCTCAATGAGCAGTTCTTC. This rearrangement joins TRBV5-1 to TRBJ2-1; 16 bases are shared with TRBD2. The germline gives CDR1 SGHRS, CDR2 YFSETQ. V lost 5 bases to trimming and J lost 6 bases; unmatched junction nucleotides: 11. This CDR3 spans 18 amino acids.